Listed here are 20 T cell receptor beta chains from one sample, sequenced in a study of graft-versus-host responses after intestinal transplantation. The assay was immunoSEQ multiplex PCR, and TCRdb's table has in-frame clones only and misses some. The sample has approximately 20,000 clones, about two fifths seen once. Source: alloreactive CD4+ T cells from a mixed lymphocyte reaction culture, taken before intestinal transplant. Noted subset: CFSE-low proliferating T cells sorted from roughly 6-day pre-transplant mixed lymphocyte reaction (GvH or HvG direction). The receptors shown here come from a human patient who received an intestinal transplant.

This clone has a handful of counts. This chain links TRBV18 with TRBJ1-5, with TRBD1 identical over 7 bases. CDR3 size: 16 residues. With V trimmed by 5 bases and J by 6 bases, 13 bases remained unmatched. CDR1 is KGHSH, CDR2 LQKENI, per germline. The CDR3 DNA is TGTGCCAGCTCAGACCGAGGGGGCAGTTTGGGTCAGCCCCAGCATTTT. Its protein product is CASSDRGGSLGQPQHF.

This clone was seen once. The chain couples TRBV10-1 to TRBJ1-5; D is uncertain. V gave up 7 bases and J gave up 0 bases, with 13 bases separating them. This CDR3 has 15 residues. Germline-derived CDR1 and CDR2 are WNHNN and SYGVQD (reference sequence). In nucleotides, the CDR3 is TGCGCCAGCAAGGTCCTGATCTATAGCAATCAGCCCCAGCATTTT. Encoded protein: CASKVLIYSNQPQHF.

The chain has TRBV19 and TRBJ1-1; D not resolved. The germline V gene encodes CDR1 LNHDA and CDR2 SQIVND (reference sequence). There are 11 residues in the CDR3. V was clipped by 7 bases and J by 5 bases, with 8 bases between them. The chain's CDR3 is CASTSFTEAFF. DNA for the CDR3: TGTGCCAGTACATCATTTACTGAAGCTTTCTTT.

This clone has just a few counts. The rearrangement joins TRBV5-1 to TRBJ2-1; TRBD1 aligns across 9 bases. Germline V gene sequence: CDR1 SGHRS, CDR2 YFSETQ. The CDR3 covers 16 residues. V shed 5 bases and J 6 bases; nucleotides not matched to a gene: 12. CDR3 residues: CASRSAGGTGFNEQFF. The CDR3 DNA is TGCGCCAGCAGATCTGCCGGTGGGACAGGGTTCAATGAGCAGTTCTTC.

This sequence joins TRBV5-8 and TRBJ1-3; 7 bases agree with TRBD1. The CDR3 loop spans 15 amino acids. V lost 2 bases, J lost 4 bases, and 6 bases stayed unmatched. Germline CDR1 reads SGHTS; CDR2 reads YDEGEE. Written as DNA, the CDR3 is TGTGCCAGCAGCTTCGGGACAGCCATCGGAAACACCATATATTTT. It is translated as CASSFGTAIGNTIYF.

This chain links TRBV2 with TRBJ1-1; D is uncertain. The CDR3 runs 14 residues. Germline V CDR1 and CDR2: SNHLY, FYNNEI. Between the trimmed V and J ends, which lost 5 bases and 1 base, there was a span of 11 bases. The CDR3 loop is CASSMTGRNTEAFF. CDR3 coding DNA: TGTGCCAGCAGTATGACCGGGAGGAACACTGAAGCTTTCTTT.

This clone has only a few counts. V and J are TRBV6-5 and TRBJ1-1; D is undetermined. Germline V CDR1 and CDR2: MNHEY, SVGAGI. Trimming pared 7 bases from V and 5 bases from J, leaving 17 bases between. CDR3 length equals 14 residues. CDR3 coding DNA: TGTGCCAGCAAAGTCCTGGGCCCGACAACTGAAGCTTTCTTT. Residues: CASKVLGPTTEAFF.

By share, this clone ranks as medium-sized. This chain links TRBV6-6 with TRBJ1-3, with no clear D. Between the trimmed V and J ends, which lost 6 bases and 3 bases, there was a span of 12 bases. The V gene's germline CDR1 is MNHNY and CDR2 SVGAGI (reference sequence). The CDR3 contains 14 residues. The CDR3 DNA sequence: TGTGCCAGCAGACCCCCTCGGGGTGGAAACACCATATATTTT. This encodes CASRPPRGGNTIYF.

This clone was counted between two and nine times. The chain recombines TRBV15 with TRBJ2-5, with D unclear. The V end lost 0 bases, the J end lost 5 bases, and 7 bases lay between the germline ends. This CDR3 contains 13 residues. Germline V gene data show CDR1 as LNHNV and CDR2 as YYDKDF (reference sequence). The CDR3 DNA is TGTGCCACCAGCAGAGATCTGAGGGAGACCCAGTACTTC. This sequence encodes CATSRDLRETQYF.

This clone occurred once. This chain joins TRBV27 and TRBJ1-5, with D perhaps TRBD1 (6 bases). V lost 6 bases to trimming and J lost 5 bases, with 14 bases between them. CDR1 and CDR2 from the germline V gene are MNHEY and SMNVEV (reference sequence). This CDR3 contains 14 residues. The CDR3 region has the DNA TGTGCCAGCAGCGACCGGGACACCTATCAGCCCCAGCATTTT. Its translation: CASSDRDTYQPQHF.

The chain uses TRBV19 and TRBJ2-1, with 11 bases that match TRBD2. The CDR3 covers 14 residues. Trimming took 5 bases from V and 10 from J; bases not matched to a gene: 7. CDR1 and CDR2 (germline): LNHDA, SQIVND (reference sequence). The CDR3 DNA reads as TGTGCCAGTAGTGCGCTGGGACTAGCGGTAGAGCAGTTCTTC. Its protein is CASSALGLAVEQFF.

This clone was detected a few times. The rearrangement links TRBV7-2 to TRBJ1-1; TRBD1 agrees at 8 bases. CDR3 length equals 14 residues. After removal of 2 bases from V and 7 bases from J, the junction contained 6 bases not matched to a gene. Germline values: CDR1 SGHTA, CDR2 FQGNSA. The CDR3 here is CASSLTGGRNEAFF. CDR3 coding DNA: TGTGCCAGCAGCTTAACAGGGGGGCGGAATGAAGCTTTCTTT.

The rearrangement uses TRBV5-1 and TRBJ1-1; 8 nucleotides align to TRBD1. CDR1 is SGHRS, CDR2 YFSETQ, per germline. CDR3 size: 17 residues. Unmatched junction bases numbered 18, after V lost 4 bases and J lost 7 bases. The CDR3 nucleotides read TGCGCCAGCAGCGTAGCCCGGACAGGGTCTCCGGTCGGTGAAGCTTTCTTT. The encoded protein is CASSVARTGSPVGEAFF. Together with reference TRBV5-1 and TRBJ1-1, the CDR3 gives the full variable domain: KAGVTQTPRYLIKTRGQQVTLSCSPISGHRSVSWYQQTPGQGLQFLFEYFSETQRNKGNFPGRFSGRQFSNSRSEMNVSTLELGDSALYLCASSVARTGSPVGEAFFGQGTRLTVV.

V is TRBV6-1 and J is TRBJ2-5; 8 positions agree with TRBD1. Losses at the gene ends were 4 bases for V and 4 bases for J; bases not matched to a gene: 5. This CDR3 comprises 14 residues. CDR1 and CDR2 from the germline V gene are MNHNS and SASEGT. CDR3 in amino acids: CASSVDRGVETQYF. The CDR3, as DNA: TGTGCCAGCAGTGTCGACAGGGGAGTAGAGACCCAGTACTTC.

This clone is termed medium-sized. The chain employs TRBV5-5 and TRBJ2-6; 7 bases are shared with TRBD1. Trimming took 0 bases from V and 0 from J; bases not matched to a gene: 0. CDR3 length equals 16 residues. In germline, CDR1 is SGHKS, CDR2 YYEKEE (reference sequence). The CDR3 DNA reads TGTGCCAGCAGCTTGGCAGGGGGCTCTGGGGCCAACGTCCTGACTTTC. This gives the protein CASSLAGGSGANVLTF.

The CDR3 spells CASSPEARIYGYTF. In nucleotides, the CDR3 is TGTGCCAGCAGCCCCGAGGCCAGAATCTATGGCTACACCTTC. The V gene is TRBV6-5, the J gene TRBJ1-2; no reliable D call. The V gene's germline CDR1 is MNHEY and CDR2 SVGAGI. The CDR3 totals 14 residues. The V gene lost 6 bases and the J gene lost 4 bases, with 15 bases spanning the gap.

The chain links TRBV5-1 to TRBJ2-1; 10 nucleotides line up with TRBD2. Germline V gives CDR1 SGHRS, CDR2 YFSETQ. V lost 5 bases and J lost 0; bases outside the gene matches: 14. The CDR3 has 19 amino acids. The CDR3 DNA reads as TGCGCCAGCAGTCATTTGCAGCGGGGGGGCCCTAGCTCCTACAATGAGCAGTTCTTC. Its translation is CASSHLQRGGPSSYNEQFF. The whole variable domain, remainder taken from reference TRBV5-1 and TRBJ2-1, is KAGVTQTPRYLIKTRGQQVTLSCSPISGHRSVSWYQQTPGQGLQFLFEYFSETQRNKGNFPGRFSGRQFSNSRSEMNVSTLELGDSALYLCASSHLQRGGPSSYNEQFFGPGTRLTVL.

This clone was counted only a few times. The chain carries TRBV19 and TRBJ2-7; the match to TRBD2 covers 12 bases. V was pared by 3 bases and J by 5 bases, with 8 bases of the junction left unmatched. The V gene's germline CDR1 is LNHDA and CDR2 SQIVND (reference sequence). The CDR3 runs 16 residues. DNA of the CDR3: TGTGCCAGTAGTATGTGGCTAGCGGGGGGGCATCACGAGCAGTACTTC. It encodes CASSMWLAGGHHEQYF.

V is TRBV30 and J is TRBJ1-2; the match to TRBD1 covers 7 bases. Looked up from germline, CDR1 is GTSNPN and CDR2 is SVGIG (reference sequence). The CDR3 contains 13 residues. Trimming took 2 bases from V and 8 from J; bases not matched to a gene: 8. The CDR3 protein is CAWSSRGREGYTF. CDR3 coding DNA: TGTGCCTGGAGTAGCAGGGGGAGAGAGGGCTACACCTTC.

The chain joins TRBV6-5 to TRBJ1-6, with a tentative D call TRBD1 (5 bases). This CDR3 is 14 amino acids long. The germline gives CDR1 MNHEY, CDR2 SVGAGI. V lost 6 bases and J lost 9, with 15 bases in between. This CDR3 is CASREGHVGSPLHF. The CDR3 nucleotides read TGTGCCAGCAGGGAGGGGCACGTAGGTTCACCCCTCCACTTT.